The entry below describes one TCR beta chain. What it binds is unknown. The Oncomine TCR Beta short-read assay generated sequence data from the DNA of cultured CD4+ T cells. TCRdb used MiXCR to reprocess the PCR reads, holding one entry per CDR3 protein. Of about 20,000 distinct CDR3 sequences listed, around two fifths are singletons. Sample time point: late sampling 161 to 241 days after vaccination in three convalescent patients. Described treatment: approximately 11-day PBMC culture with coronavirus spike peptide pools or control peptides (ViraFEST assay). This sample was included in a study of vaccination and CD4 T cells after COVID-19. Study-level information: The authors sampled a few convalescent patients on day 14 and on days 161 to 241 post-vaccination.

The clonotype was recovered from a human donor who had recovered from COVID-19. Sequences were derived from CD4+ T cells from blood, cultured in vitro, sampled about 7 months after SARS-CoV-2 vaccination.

The CDR3 here is CASRPYRDYNTDTQYF. For the CDR3, the DNA is TGTGCCAGCAGACCATACCGGGACTACAACACAGATACGCAGTATTTT. The chain joins TRBV6-2 or TRBV6-3 to TRBJ2-3; 7 nucleotides match TRBD2. J lost 2 bases, V lost 6 bases, and 11 bases had no gene match. The CDR3 sequence is 16 residues long. Germline V gene lookup returns CDR1 MNHEY and CDR2 SVGEGT.